This T cell receptor (beta chain) was sequenced in a study of blood T cell repertoires in COVID-19 (dated by TCRdb to the early 2020s). Regarding the complete study: Samples from collaborators originated in the United States, Italy and Spain and spanned both the acute and convalescent phases of COVID-19. The prospective study material was composed of cDNA or gDNA derived from T cells, B-cell-depleted T cells, or PBMCs. Deeply sampled blood TCRbeta repertoires from subjects exposed to, actively infected with, or recovered from COVID-19 were included in the dataset. A freely available public database, intended as a resource for researchers studying the immune response to SARS-CoV-2, is where the repertoires were released. Samples came from the ongoing ImmuneRACE study (first 160 participants) plus 1,254 subjects from 6 global collaborators. A de-identified subject ID, COVID-19 status, age in years and sex were almost always included in the sample metadata. Where HLA class I and class II types were available, the types were taken from metadata supplied by the sample provider, not from assay-based typing. Findings and caveats that apply to the study as a whole: Clinical and demographic metadata were provided uncurated, with the amount varying by source and participant.

As regards this clone: Its antigen is unknown. No quality values exist for individual bases; no much larger clone is one base distant.

There are 15 amino acids in the CDR3, from cysteine to phenylalanine inclusive. Only CDR3 DNA remains: 45 bases, in frame from the first base. V and J lose 2 bases and 4 bases, and a span of 11 bases separates them. Based on the germline V gene, the CDR1 and CDR2 sequences are KGHSH and LQKENI. TCRbeta CDR3 regions were amplified from genomic DNA by means of the immunoSEQ Assay, a bias-controlled multiplex PCR. Regarding the original processing steps: Within the assay, amplification of reference gene primers was used to estimate how many nucleated cells each sample contained. Sequence reads were collapsed and filtered to measure the absolute abundance of every unique TCRbeta CDR3 rearrangement. For each sample, productive Simpson clonality was calculated as the square root of Simpson's diversity index over productive rearrangements. What TCRdb holds here is the immuneACCESS table cut down to in-frame rearrangements. Part of the clones is not present; checked against another copy, under half of the missing clones reflect an unresolved V gene, and the others are unexplained. V and J calls and clone size follow that table, whereas D and trimming were derived from the DNA. This sample holds 150,000 to 200,000 clones; around 85% were observed only once. Of the sample, roughly 9.8% falls within the top ten clones.

In Seattle, one collaborating source enrolled patients while the infection was active and tracked those patients longitudinally over the course of disease. Each collaborating institution followed its own protocols to collect whole blood in K2EDTA tubes. For TCRbeta analysis, collaborators shipped samples as frozen whole blood, isolated PBMCs, or DNA extracted from either of those sample types. The chain uses TRBV18 and TRBJ1-4; TRBD1 might be the D gene, on 5 matching bases. The sequence derives from a woman aged 60 to 75 with COVID-19, enrolled during active disease. Sequencing was done on a sample of peripheral blood. CDR3 reads: CASSPSGVRNEKLFF. The bases are TGTGCCAGCTCACCATCGGGGGTCCGTAATGAAAAACTGTTTTTT.